Below, one TCR beta chain is given with its context. What it binds is not known. The data belong to a study of T cell responses to AZD1222 COVID-19 vaccine. Findings of the study overall: Repertoire sampling occurred only after the peak T cell response. Donor demographics were predominantly white British with a female majority; clonal diversity may be underestimated. Receipt of two AZD1222 doses was followed by a rise in Spike-specific TCR breadth and depth.

This table comes from immunoSEQ multiplex PCR, and its TCRdb copy is limited to in-frame clones, with some not included. Altogether over 100,000 clones are present, around 90% being singletons, with the ten largest covering roughly 12%. The trim removed 7 bases at V and 5 bases at J, leaving 5 bases unmatched. Germline CDR1 is SNHLY and CDR2 is FYNNEI. The length of the CDR3 is 13 residues. The sequences come from peripheral blood, collected on day 0 of MenACWY control vaccination. The chain has TRBV2 and TRBJ2-3, with 8 bases identical to TRBD2. The source is an adult in good health. The CDR3 spells CASKRTSLDTQYF. The CDR3 bases are TGTGCCAGCAAGAGGACTAGCTTAGATACGCAGTATTTT. Based on the CDR3 plus reference TRBV2 and TRBJ2-3, the full variable domain is EPEVTQTPSHQVTQMGQEVILRCVPISNHLYFYWYRQILGQKVEFLVSFYNNEISEKSEIFDDQFSVERPDGSNFTLKIRSTKLEDSAMYFCASKRTSLDTQYFGPGTRLTVL.